The next 19 T cell receptor beta chains were all read from a single sample in a study of neurological immune-mediated disorders. MiXCR, run by TCRdb on the 5' RACE reads, gives a single entry per CDR3 protein. Of around 70,000 distinct CDR3 sequences listed, roughly 4.5% were seen once; the top ten hold about 2%. Material: PBMCs. These TCRs come from a woman in her 70s with multiple sclerosis.

In this sample, this clonotype turned up many times. The chain combines TRBV7-9 with TRBJ2-3, with 12 bases aligning to TRBD2. The CDR3 sequence is 17 residues long. Per germline, CDR1 SEHNR and CDR2 FQNEAQ (reference sequence). Unmatched junction bases numbered 9, after V lost 5 bases and J lost 3 bases. The CDR3 loop is CASSPRLAGEKTDTQYF. In DNA, the CDR3 is TGTGCCAGCAGCCCTCGACTAGCGGGAGAAAAAACAGATACGCAGTATTTT.

Ten or more counts support this clonotype. The chain uses TRBV29-1 and TRBJ2-1; 11 bases match TRBD2. Looked up from germline, CDR1 is SQVTM and CDR2 is ANQGSEA. V trimming: 6 bases; J trimming: 0 bases; junction bases outside the gene matches: 4. The CDR3 contains 15 residues. CDR3 nucleotides: TGCAGCGTGGAAACTAGCGGGGGCTCCTACAATGAGCAGTTCTTC. Translated, it gives CSVETSGGSYNEQFF.

The table lists this clonotype with many counts. The chain joins TRBV2 to TRBJ2-3; no definite D call. Germline V gene sequence: CDR1 SNHLY, CDR2 FYNNEI. This CDR3 is 13 amino acids long. The ends were cut back, 7 bases at V and 12 bases at J, with 20 bases in the middle. CDR3 region: CASIRIDRPNQYF. The CDR3 nucleotides read TGTGCCAGCATTCGGATAGATCGACCCAACCAGTATTTT.

The chain links TRBV10-3 to TRBJ2-3; D is unresolved. Germline CDR1 ENHRY, CDR2 SYGVKD. The CDR3 is made up of 15 amino acids. Trimming shortened V by 0 bases and J by 5 bases, and 12 bases separated the two germline ends. DNA of the CDR3: TGTGCCATCAGTGAGTCTGGAATAGGTGGAGATACGCAGTATTTT. Translating it yields CAISESGIGGDTQYF.

The table lists this clonotype with many counts. The chain combines TRBV20-1 with TRBJ2-7; 8 bases agree with TRBD1. J was trimmed by 1 base and V by 6 bases; bases with no gene match: 11. This CDR3 region has 15 residues. Per germline, CDR1 DFQATT and CDR2 SNEGSKA (reference sequence). CDR3 nucleotides: TGCAGTGCCAGGACAGGGCGCATTCTTTCCTACGAGCAGTACTTC. Its translation: CSARTGRILSYEQYF.

This clonotype was counted at least ten times. The chain joins TRBV12-3 or TRBV12-4 to TRBJ1-2; TRBD1 aligns across 9 bases. V was clipped by 4 bases and J by 12 bases; unmatched bases: 6. This CDR3 contains 12 residues. Here the CDR3 DNA reads TGTGCCAGCAGTTATCGGGACAGGGAACACACCTTC. Translation: CASSYRDREHTF.

A few counts support this clonotype. The chain employs TRBV7-9 and TRBJ1-2, with D perhaps TRBD1 (6 bases). V was shortened by 0 bases and J by 10 bases, with 12 bases between the two germline ends. The germline gives CDR1 SEHNR, CDR2 FQNEAQ (reference sequence). The CDR3 spans 13 residues. CDR3 sequence: CASSLADRLHYTF. Written as DNA, the CDR3 is TGTGCCAGCAGCTTAGCCGACAGGCTCCACTACACCTTC.

This clonotype was observed a few times. The chain is built from TRBV5-1 and TRBJ2-3, with 13 bases matching TRBD2. This CDR3 comprises 17 residues. The V segment lost 1 base and the J segment 1 base; nucleotides outside the gene matches: 3. CDR1 and CDR2 (germline): SGHRS, YFSETQ. Here the CDR3 DNA reads TGCGCCAGCAGCTTGAGACTAGCGGGAGGAGGCACAGATACGCAGTATTTT. It translates to CASSLRLAGGGTDTQYF.

This clonotype was observed at least ten times. The chain carries TRBV3-1 and TRBJ1-5, with unresolved D. The CDR3 extends over 15 amino acids. Germline V gene data show CDR1 as LGHDT and CDR2 as YNNKEL (reference sequence). V was trimmed by 0 bases and J by 5 bases, leaving 11 bases between them. CDR3: CASSQELGPHQPQHF. The CDR3 DNA is TGTGCCAGCAGCCAAGAATTGGGCCCTCATCAGCCCCAGCATTTT.

Ten or more counts support this clonotype. The chain has TRBV20-1 and TRBJ2-7, with a possible D match to TRBD1 (6 bases). V shed 6 bases and J shed 3 bases, with 12 bases lying between them. This CDR3 is 12 amino acids long. The V gene's germline CDR1 is DFQATT and CDR2 SNEGSKA (reference sequence). This CDR3 reads CSARRDIYEQYF. The CDR3 DNA follows: TGCAGTGCCCGACGGGACATCTACGAGCAGTACTTC.

There are many counts of this clonotype. The chain links TRBV10-1 to TRBJ1-1; no reliable D call. The CDR3 is 14 residues long. Between the trimmed V and J ends, which lost 0 bases and 11 bases, there was a span of 16 bases. Germline V gene data show CDR1 as WNHNN and CDR2 as SYGVQD (reference sequence). CDR3 protein: CASSESLTSVAAFF. CDR3 DNA: TGCGCCAGCAGTGAGTCACTCACAAGCGTCGCGGCTTTCTTT.

This clonotype has at least ten counts. The V gene is TRBV6-5, the J gene TRBJ1-1; the D is unclear. CDR3 length equals 14 residues. Germline CDR1 MNHEY, CDR2 SVGAGI. The V end was cut by 0 bases, the J end by 4 bases, with 9 bases between. CDR3 region: CASSYSRGATEAFF. As DNA, the CDR3 is TGTGCCAGCAGTTACTCTCGGGGAGCCACTGAAGCTTTCTTT.

This clonotype was seen repeatedly, ten times or more. This chain uses TRBV20-1 with TRBJ2-7; 9 bases are shared with TRBD1. The CDR3 has 16 amino acids. Germline V gene data show CDR1 as DFQATT and CDR2 as SNEGSKA (reference sequence). Losses at the gene ends were 6 bases for V and 2 bases for J; bases not matched to a gene: 14. In DNA, the CDR3 is TGCAGTGCCACCGAATTCCGGGACAGGGCTACCTACGAGCAGTACTTC. It specifies CSATEFRDRATYEQYF.

This clonotype was seen repeatedly, ten times or more. This chain joins TRBV10-3 and TRBJ2-1, with TRBD1 identical over 7 bases. V lost 6 bases, J lost 5 bases, and 4 bases stayed unmatched. The CDR3 loop spans 13 amino acids. Germline CDR1 is ENHRY and CDR2 is SYGVKD. CDR3 DNA: TGTGCCATCAGGGGACAGCAAGACAATGAGCAGTTCTTC. It yields the protein CAIRGQQDNEQFF.

The table lists this clonotype with many counts. The chain has TRBV7-8 and TRBJ2-7; D might be TRBD2 (6 bases). Germline values: CDR1 SGHVS, CDR2 FQNEAQ. Trimming pared 4 bases from V and 3 bases from J, leaving 10 bases between. This CDR3 region has 13 residues. CDR3 nucleotide sequence: TGTGCCAGCAGCTCCGGGACTCTCTACGAGCAGTACTTC. Translating gives CASSSGTLYEQYF.

Ten or more counts support this clonotype. This rearrangement joins TRBV5-6 to TRBJ1-5; D possibly corresponds to TRBD1 (6 bases). The CDR3 has 13 amino acids. Germline values: CDR1 SGHDT, CDR2 YYEEEE. V shed 3 bases and J shed 6 bases, with 10 bases lying between them. This chain's CDR3 is CASSYREFQPQHF. The CDR3 nucleotides read TGTGCCAGCAGCTACAGGGAATTTCAGCCCCAGCATTTT. Using reference TRBV5-6 and TRBJ1-5 for the parts outside the CDR3, the full variable domain is DAGVTQSPTHLIKTRGQQVTLRCSPKSGHDTVSWYQQALGQGPQFIFQYYEEEERQRGNFPDRFSGHQFPNYSSELNVNALLLGDSALYLCASSYREFQPQHFGDGTRLSIL.

This clonotype was seen more than once but under ten times. The chain is built from TRBV5-1 and TRBJ2-3; weak D call: TRBD2 (6 bases). The CDR3 totals 16 residues. V lost 1 base and J lost 3, with 15 bases in between. Per the germline V gene, CDR1 is SGHRS and CDR2 is YFSETQ. In nucleotides, the CDR3 is TGCGCCAGCAGCTTGAGGCCGGGAGACGGGACAGATACGCAGTATTTT. Amino acids: CASSLRPGDGTDTQYF.

In this sample, this clonotype turned up many times. The rearrangement uses TRBV11-2 and TRBJ2-4; 8 bases map to TRBD2. V gave up 0 bases and J gave up 11 bases; unmatched junction bases: 6. CDR1 is SGHAT, CDR2 FQNNGV, per germline. The CDR3 spans 14 residues. The CDR3 region has the DNA TGTGCCAGCAGCTTAGAGATTAGCGGGGTGGTTCAGTACTTC. Amino acid sequence: CASSLEISGVVQYF. Full variable domain (missing parts from reference TRBV11-2 and TRBJ2-4): EAGVAQSPRYKIIEKRQSVAFWCNPISGHATLYWYQQILGQGPKLLIQFQNNGVVDDSQLPKDRFSAERLKGVDSTLKIQPAKLEDSAVYLCASSLEISGVVQYFGAGTRLSVL.

This clonotype was recorded many times. This rearrangement joins TRBV11-1 to TRBJ2-2; D is uncertain. V lost 8 bases and J lost 1, with 11 bases in between. Looked up from germline, CDR1 is SGHAT and CDR2 is FQDESV (reference sequence). The CDR3 loop spans 14 amino acids. The CDR3 loop reads CASEINRNTGELFF. CDR3 bases: TGTGCCAGCGAAATTAACAGGAACACCGGGGAGCTGTTTTTT.